This T cell receptor (beta chain) was sequenced in a study of blood T cell repertoires in COVID-19. Generated by immunoSEQ multiplex PCR, the TCRdb table keeps only in-frame clones and is missing some. The table includes approximately 400,000 clones, more than 70% detected once. Individuals aged about 18 to 89 years were recruited from about two dozen US areas. Sequencing input: PBMCs or T cells enriched from blood (not recorded which). The clonotype comes from a man aged 30 to 45 who had recovered from COVID-19.

CDR3 loop: CASSLDRTRGRPDTQYF. CDR3 DNA sequence: TGTGCCAGCAGCTTAGACCGCACCAGGGGGCGGCCAGATACGCAGTATTTT. V and J are TRBV7-8 and TRBJ2-3; 8 bases are shared with TRBD1. Trimming cost V 1 base and J 4 bases; bases outside gene matches: 10. Germline assignment: CDR1 SGHVS and CDR2 FQNEAQ. CDR3 length: 17 amino acids.